Listed below are T cell receptor beta chains from one sample, sequenced in a study of blood T cell repertoires in COVID-19. Assay: immunoSEQ multiplex PCR; the TCRdb copy retains only in-frame clones and omits some. The table includes about 75,000 clones, around 84% detected once. Sequencing was carried out using peripheral blood. The receptors were sampled from a woman aged 50 to 60 with acute or convalescent COVID-19. Both conserved end residues are part of each CDR3. The D gene is left open where the match is weak. Only part of the rows carry a size: once, few, many, or a class if the clone is expanded.

j_call | v_call | clone_size | d_call | cdr3_nt | cdr3_aa
TRBJ2-1 | TRBV6-4 | . | TRBD2 | TGTGCCAGCTTAATGAAGTTCCCCGAGCGGGAGTGTAACAATGAGCAGTTCTTC | CASLMKFPERECNNEQFF
TRBJ2-5 | TRBV5-1 | . | TRBD1 | TGCGCCAGCAGCTTGGAGGGGGCTCTAAAAGAGACCCAGTACTTC | CASSLEGALKETQYF
TRBJ2-5 | TRBV5-4 | . | TRBD1 | TGTGCCACCAACCCAGGGGGCGCGGAGACCCAGTACTTC | CATNPGGAETQYF
TRBJ2-2 | TRBV5-4 | once | TRBD1 | TGTGCCAGCAGCTTATTCATGGGACAGGGGTTCACCGGGGAGCTGTTTTTT | CASSLFMGQGFTGELFF
TRBJ2-1 | TRBV5-1 | . | . | TGCGCCAGCAGCTGGAGACTCAGCAATGAGCAGTTCTTC | CASSWRLSNEQFF
TRBJ2-7 | TRBV12-3/TRBV12-4 | . | . | TGTGCCAGCAGCCTAACGGGTGTGCAGTACTTC | CASSLTGVQYF
TRBJ1-2 | TRBV7-9 | . | . | TGTGCCAGCAGCTCCGGGGGAGCTAACTATGGCTACACCTTC | CASSSGGANYGYTF
TRBJ2-3 | TRBV7-9 | . | . | TGTGCCAGCAGCTTTGAGCGAGGCACAGATACGCAGTATTTT | CASSFERGTDTQYF
TRBJ1-1 | TRBV12-3/TRBV12-4 | once | . | TGTGCCAGCAGTTTCAGTATTGGACTTGAAGCTTTCTTT | CASSFSIGLEAFF
TRBJ2-1 | TRBV6-4 | . | . | TGTGCCAGCAGTGAGCAAGCGGGCTCCTACAATGAGCAGTTCTTC | CASSEQAGSYNEQFF
TRBJ1-2 | TRBV20-1 | . | . | TGCAGTGCTAGTCTGGCGGAGTATGGCTACACCTTC | CSASLAEYGYTF
TRBJ1-2 | TRBV23-1 | few | . | TGCGCCGGTGCAGCACAGGTTAGGATAACGAACCGCTCTACCTATGGCTACACCTTC | CAGAAQVRITNRSTYGYTF
TRBJ1-1 | TRBV7-2 | . | . | TGTGCCAGCAGCCTTCAGGGGTTTGGGACTGAAGCTTTCTTT | CASSLQGFGTEAFF
TRBJ2-1 | TRBV27 | . | TRBD2 | TGTGCCAGCAGTTTAAGGCTAGCGGGGGGGAATGAGCAGTTCTTC | CASSLRLAGGNEQFF
TRBJ1-5 | TRBV28 | . | TRBD1 | TGTGCCAGCAACAGGGGCTACGGTCAGCCCCAGCATTTT | CASNRGYGQPQHF
TRBJ2-7 | TRBV7-9 | . | . | TGTGCCAGCAGCCCGGGACTGAATTACTACGAGCAGTACTTC | CASSPGLNYYEQYF
TRBJ2-2 | TRBV28 | . | . | TGTGCCAGCAGTCCAGGTGGGCAGAACACCGGGGAGCTGTTTTTT | CASSPGGQNTGELFF
TRBJ2-7 | TRBV2 | . | . | TGTGCCAGCAGTGGGCAGATCTACGAGCAGTACTTC | CASSGQIYEQYF
TRBJ2-5 | TRBV7-7 | . | TRBD2 | TGTGCCAGCAGCCAAGGCAAGCTAGCGGGAATCCGAGAGACCCAGTACTTC | CASSQGKLAGIRETQYF
TRBJ1-1 | TRBV5-1 | . | . | TGCGCCAGCAGGGGGGGGACTGAAGCTTTCTTT | CASRGGTEAFF
TRBJ1-2 | TRBV7-9 | . | TRBD1 | TGTGCCAGCAGCTTACCCTGGACAGGAGAGAACTATGGCTACACCTTC | CASSLPWTGENYGYTF
TRBJ2-7 | TRBV11-2 | once | TRBD1 | TGTGCCAGCAGCCCGATAGGTCGGGCAGGGGGAACCTACGAGCAGTACTTC | CASSPIGRAGGTYEQYF
TRBJ2-3 | TRBV5-1 | . | . | TGCGCCAGCAGCTTAACAGGGACAGATACGCAGTATTTT | CASSLTGTDTQYF
TRBJ2-2 | TRBV2 | . | . | . | CASSTSGGKLSGELFF